This T cell receptor beta chain appears in the sequencing data of a study of CD8 T cells in Susac syndrome. CD8+ and CD4+ T cells were negatively isolated; TEMRA cells were FACS-enriched. This clonotype was recorded only once. A quantity of about 0.45 to 1 ug RNA underwent reverse transcription using random hexamers. MiXCR, applied by TCRdb to the immunoSEQ multiplex PCR reads, yields one record per CDR3 protein. The sample lists 120,000 or so distinct CDR3 sequences, around 94% occurring once. The CDR3 contains 13 residues. From germline, CDR1 is GTSNPN and CDR2 SVGIG (reference sequence). Trimming cost V 0 bases and J 4 bases; bases outside gene matches: 2.

The receptor comes from a human donor with Susac syndrome. This chain connects TRBV30 to TRBJ1-2, with TRBD1 identical over 7 bases. The sequenced material came from CD8+ T cells from PBMCs. The CDR3 DNA reads as TGTGCCTGGAGTGTTGGGGACAGCTATGGCTACACCTTC. It is translated as CAWSVGDSYGYTF.